These 21 T cell receptor beta chains were sequenced from one sample in a study of blood T cell repertoires in COVID-19. Clones were sequenced by immunoSEQ multiplex PCR, and TCRdb holds only the in-frame ones, with some missing. The top ten hold around 6% of the sample, which has about 330,000 clones, roughly 85% seen once. Sequencing used PBMCs or T cells enriched from blood (not recorded which). These receptors were collected from a woman aged 25 to 39 who had recovered from COVID-19.

The V and J genes are TRBV5-4 and TRBJ1-1, with 8 bases that match TRBD1. Unmatched junction bases numbered 3, after V lost 4 bases and J lost 4 bases. Germline V gene data show CDR1 as SGHNT and CDR2 as YYREEE (reference sequence). This CDR3 has 13 residues. DNA of the CDR3: TGTGCCAGCAGCAGAACAGGGGGCACTGAAGCTTTCTTT. Its translation: CASSRTGGTEAFF.

The rearrangement uses TRBV28 and TRBJ1-1; unclear D gene. The CDR3 is 13 amino acids. The ends were cut back, 3 bases at V and 8 bases at J, with 13 bases in the middle. Looked up from germline, CDR1 is MDHEN and CDR2 is SYDVKM. CDR3 region: CASSFGSNAEAFF. In DNA, the CDR3 is TGTGCCAGCAGTTTCGGTTCAAACGCAGAAGCTTTCTTT.

The chain is built from TRBV4-1 and TRBJ1-2; D is possibly TRBD1 (6 bases). This CDR3 is built from 19 residues. Trimming cost V 0 bases and J 2 bases, with 22 bases left between them. Germline CDR1 reads MGHRA; CDR2 reads YSYEKL. The CDR3 sequence is CASSQENPPLQGTNYGYTF. The CDR3, as DNA: TGCGCCAGCAGCCAAGAGAACCCGCCGCTCCAGGGGACCAACTATGGCTACACCTTC.

The V gene is TRBV9, the J gene TRBJ2-3; 12 nucleotides align to TRBD2. The V and J ends lost 3 bases and 4 bases, in that order; junction bases with no gene match: 12. Germline loops: CDR1 SGDLS, CDR2 YYNGEE. The CDR3 loop spans 18 amino acids. The CDR3 spells CASSGPPPLAGGADTQYF. CDR3 sequence (DNA): TGTGCCAGCAGCGGCCCCCCACCCCTAGCGGGGGGGGCAGATACGCAGTATTTT.

This clone was recorded once. The chain combines TRBV10-1 with TRBJ1-6; no clear D. From germline, CDR1 is WNHNN and CDR2 SYGVQD (reference sequence). This CDR3 comprises 13 residues. V shed 3 bases and J shed 8 bases, with 8 bases lying between them. The CDR3 spells CASSDKADSPLHF. The CDR3 nucleotides are TGCGCCAGCAGTGATAAAGCTGATTCACCCCTCCACTTT.

The rearrangement uses TRBV7-8 and TRBJ1-2; tentatively, D is TRBD1 (5 bases). The V and J ends lost 4 bases and 4 bases respectively, with 16 bases between them. CDR3 length equals 15 residues. CDR1 is SGHVS, CDR2 FQNEAQ, per germline. CDR3 sequence reads: CASSYPGNQGYGYTF. As DNA, the CDR3 is TGTGCCAGCAGCTACCCAGGGAATCAAGGCTATGGCTACACCTTC.

This sequence joins TRBV3-1 (or the pseudogene TRBV3-2) and TRBJ2-7, with D possibly TRBD1 on 6 matching bases. With 1 base removed from V and 12 bases from J, the gap between germline ends came to 10 bases. This CDR3 has 11 residues. Germline V gene data show CDR1 as LGHDT and CDR2 as YNNKEL (reference sequence). The CDR3 nucleotides read TGTGCCAGCAGCCAAGGGGACAAGCTGTACTTC. Translated: CASSQGDKLYF.

The table lists this clone with a count of one. The rearrangement links TRBV6-5 to TRBJ1-5; D is undetermined. V dropped 5 bases and J dropped 3 bases, with 14 bases sitting between them. The germline gives CDR1 MNHEY, CDR2 SVGAGI. CDR3 length equals 15 residues. CDR3 sequence reads: CASSPRGLFNQPQHF. Here the CDR3 DNA reads TGTGCCAGCAGTCCCCGGGGTTTGTTCAATCAGCCCCAGCATTTT.

This sequence joins TRBV3-1 (or the pseudogene TRBV3-2) and TRBJ1-5; D is possibly TRBD1 (6 bases). From germline, CDR1 is LGHDT and CDR2 YNNKEL (reference sequence). The V end lost 8 bases, the J end lost 0 bases, and 14 bases lay between the germline ends. CDR3 length equals 15 residues. The CDR3 DNA is TGTGCCAGCGGGAGGGGGTGCAATAGCAATCAGCCCCAGCATTTT. Its protein is CASGRGCNSNQPQHF.

The chain links TRBV6-5 to TRBJ1-1, with 7 positions matching TRBD1. The V gene's germline CDR1 is MNHEY and CDR2 SVGAGI. The V and J ends lost 5 bases and 1 base, in that order; junction bases with no gene match: 7. This CDR3 region has 15 residues. This chain's CDR3 is CASSHTGTANTEAFF. In DNA, the CDR3 is TGTGCCAGCAGTCACACCGGGACAGCGAACACTGAAGCTTTCTTT.

J is TRBJ2-1 and V is TRBV7-3; 9 bases map to TRBD1. From germline, CDR1 is SGHTA and CDR2 FQGTGA. The CDR3 loop spans 15 amino acids. Trimming cost V 5 bases and J 2 bases; bases outside gene matches: 4. The CDR3 loop is CASSQQGATYNEQFF. CDR3 coding DNA: TGTGCCAGCAGCCAACAGGGGGCAACCTACAATGAGCAGTTCTTC.

The V call is TRBV9, the J call TRBJ2-3, with D uncertain. CDR3 length: 16 amino acids. V dropped 0 bases and J dropped 1 base, with 12 bases sitting between them. CDR1 SGDLS and CDR2 YYNGEE come from the germline V gene. CDR3 residues: CASSVVPARGTDTQYF. The CDR3 DNA follows: TGTGCCAGCAGCGTAGTCCCAGCGCGAGGCACAGATACGCAGTATTTT.

The J gene is TRBJ1-2, the V gene TRBV10-3, with D uncertain. The V gene lost 3 bases and the J gene lost 2 bases, with 13 bases spanning the gap. The CDR3 spans 15 residues. Germline lookup yields CDR1 ENHRY and CDR2 SYGVKD. CDR3 coding DNA: TGTGCCATCAGTGATTATCCTAAGGAGAACTATGGCTACACCTTC. It yields the protein CAISDYPKENYGYTF.

The J gene is TRBJ1-1, the V gene TRBV3-1 (or the pseudogene TRBV3-2); D possibly corresponds to TRBD1 (5 bases). The CDR3 totals 15 residues. The germline V gene has CDR1 LGHDT and CDR2 YNNKEL (reference sequence). Deletions cut 4 bases from V and 6 bases from J, with 18 bases between. For the CDR3, the DNA is TGTGCCAGCAGCCTGACTGGGGCGCTTGGCGCTGAAGCTTTCTTT. Protein: CASSLTGALGAEAFF.

This clone has a single count. The chain combines TRBV7-2 with TRBJ2-7; 7 positions agree with TRBD1. V was pared by 5 bases and J by 0 bases, with 7 bases of the junction left unmatched. There are 15 residues in the CDR3. The V gene's germline CDR1 is SGHTA and CDR2 FQGNSA. The CDR3 spells CASSPTGPPSYEQYF. The DNA for the CDR3 is TGTGCCAGCAGCCCGACAGGGCCCCCCTCCTACGAGCAGTACTTC. Combining the CDR3 with reference TRBV7-2 and TRBJ2-7 gives the whole variable domain GAGVSQSPSNKVTEKGKDVELRCDPISGHTALYWYRQSLGQGLEFLIYFQGNSAPDKSGLPSDRFSAERTGGSVSTLTIQRTQQEDSAVYLCASSPTGPPSYEQYFGPGTRLTVT.

This chain connects TRBV4-3 to TRBJ1-4, with 10 bases identical to TRBD1. V shed 0 bases, J shed 7 bases, and the junction held 14 bases outside the gene matches. This CDR3 is 19 amino acids long. CDR1 is LGHNA, CDR2 YSLEER, per germline. CDR3 amino acids: CASSQEGGPDRGLVEKLFF. As DNA, the CDR3 is TGCGCCAGCAGCCAAGAAGGGGGGCCAGACAGGGGGCTTGTTGAAAAACTGTTTTTT.

The chain carries TRBV4-1 and TRBJ2-3; 8 nucleotides agree with TRBD2. Trimming removed 2 bases from V and 14 bases from J; junction bases left unmatched: 12. Germline V gene sequence: CDR1 MGHRA, CDR2 YSYEKL. The length of the CDR3 is 14 residues. CDR3 loop: CASSQLPGGAGLYF. The CDR3 DNA reads TGCGCCAGCAGCCAACTGCCCGGGGGGGCGGGACTGTATTTT.

The chain recombines TRBV15 with TRBJ2-7; 12 nucleotides line up with TRBD2. This CDR3 spans 16 amino acids. The V gene end was trimmed by 3 bases and the J gene end by 2 bases; junction bases not matched to a gene: 5. Germline CDR1 LNHNV, CDR2 YYDKDF (reference sequence). This CDR3 is CATSSQLAGGTYEQYF. The CDR3 DNA is TGTGCCACCAGCAGCCAACTAGCGGGGGGTACCTACGAGCAGTACTTC.

CDR3 in amino acids: CASSQETPSGIQYF. The CDR3 DNA sequence: TGTGCCAGCAGCCAAGAGACCCCCTCGGGCATTCAGTACTTC. The rearrangement links TRBV3-1 (or the pseudogene TRBV3-2) to TRBJ2-4; D gene unclear. Germline V gene data show CDR1 as LGHDT and CDR2 as YNNKEL (reference sequence). The CDR3 is 14 amino acids. The V end was cut by 0 bases, the J end by 9 bases, with 12 bases between.

This rearrangement joins TRBV30 to TRBJ2-7, with TRBD2 as a possible D gene (5 bases). From germline, CDR1 is GTSNPN and CDR2 SVGIG (reference sequence). The CDR3 contains 12 residues. The CDR3 sequence: CGGQMHNYEQYF. In nucleotides, the CDR3 is TGTGGCGGGCAAATGCACAACTACGAGCAGTACTTC.

This chain connects TRBV5-6 to TRBJ2-3, with a possible D match to TRBD2 (6 bases). The germline V gene encodes CDR1 SGHDT and CDR2 YYEEEE. V was clipped by 2 bases and J by 0 bases, with 10 bases between them. The CDR3 has 15 residues. Here the CDR3 DNA reads TGTGCCAGCAGCTTCGGCGGGGCGAGCACAGATACGCAGTATTTT. This translates into CASSFGGASTDTQYF.